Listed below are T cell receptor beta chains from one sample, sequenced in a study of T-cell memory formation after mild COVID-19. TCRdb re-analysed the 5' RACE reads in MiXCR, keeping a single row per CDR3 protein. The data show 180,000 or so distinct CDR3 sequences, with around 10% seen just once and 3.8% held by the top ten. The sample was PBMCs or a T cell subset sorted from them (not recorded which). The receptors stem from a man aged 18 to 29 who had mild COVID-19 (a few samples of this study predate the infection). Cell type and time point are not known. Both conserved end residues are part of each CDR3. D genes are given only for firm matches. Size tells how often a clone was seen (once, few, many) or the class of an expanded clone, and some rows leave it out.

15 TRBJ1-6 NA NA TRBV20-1 TGCAGTGCTAGACCCCCCCGGGACAAAAATTCACCCCTCCACTTT CSARPPRDKNSPLHF
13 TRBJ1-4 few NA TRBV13 TGTGCCAGCAGTTTGGACGGTAATGAAAAACTGTTTTTT CASSLDGNEKLFF
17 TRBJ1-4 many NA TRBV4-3 TGCGCCAGCAGCCAAGATTCGAAGCCGGGGATCGGGGAAAAACTGTTTTTT CASSQDSKPGIGEKLFF
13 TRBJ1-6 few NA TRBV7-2 TGTGCCAGCAGCTCGGTCACCAATTCACCCCTCCACTTT CASSSVTNSPLHF
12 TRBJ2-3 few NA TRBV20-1 TGCAGTGCTAGAGTTGATCTAGGTACGCAGTATTTT CSARVDLGTQYF
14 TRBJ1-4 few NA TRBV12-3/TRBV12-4 TGTGCCAGCAGTTTAAGGAGACAGCATGAAAAACTGTTTTTT CASSLRRQHEKLFF
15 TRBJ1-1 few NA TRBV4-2 TGTGCCAGCAGCCAACGGGGCTCTATGAACACTGAAGCTTTCTTT CASSQRGSMNTEAFF
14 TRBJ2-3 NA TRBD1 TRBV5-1 TGCGCCAGCAGCCCGACAGGGTCGGCAGATACGCAGTATTTT CASSPTGSADTQYF
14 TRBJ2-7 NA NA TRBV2 TGTGCCAGTTCTAGTAGGGGTGTAACCTACGAGCAGTACTTC CASSSRGVTYEQYF
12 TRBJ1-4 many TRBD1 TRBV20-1 TGCAGTGCTCGACAGGGGGATGAAAAACTGTTTTTT CSARQGDEKLFF
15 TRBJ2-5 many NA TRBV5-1 TGCGCCAGCAGCTTGGGCGGGACACCACAAGAGACCCAGTACTTC CASSLGGTPQETQYF
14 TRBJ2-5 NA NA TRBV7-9 TGTGCCAGCAGGCCAGCTGGCTCGTCAGAGACCCAGTACTTC CASRPAGSSETQYF
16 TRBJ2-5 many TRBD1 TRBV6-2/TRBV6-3 TGTGCCAGCAGTTACTCGAGAGGGGGCGTACAAGAGACCCAGTACTTC CASSYSRGGVQETQYF
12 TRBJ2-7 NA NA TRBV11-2 TGTGCCAGCAGCTCCACTCGACGCGAGCAGCACTTC CASSSTRREQHF
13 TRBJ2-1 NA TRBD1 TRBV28 TGTGCCAGCATGAGGTCAGGGGGCCATGAGCAGTTCTTC CASMRSGGHEQFF
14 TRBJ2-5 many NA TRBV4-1 TGCGCCAGCCGCGGAGTTGACTCATATGAGACCCAGTACTTC CASRGVDSYETQYF
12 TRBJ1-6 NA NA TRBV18 TGTGCCAGCTCGTTGGGTCGAAGGGCCCTCCACTTT CASSLGRRALHF
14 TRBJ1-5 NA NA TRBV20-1 TGCAGTGCTAGAGTCGACAGCGACAATCAGCCCCAGCATTTT CSARVDSDNQPQHF
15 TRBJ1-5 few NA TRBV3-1 TGTGCCAGCAGCCAAAACACGGTCCGCAATCAGCCCCAGCATTTT CASSQNTVRNQPQHF
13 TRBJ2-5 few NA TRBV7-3 TGTGCCAGCAGCTTCAACGCTGGAGAGACCCAGTACTTC CASSFNAGETQYF
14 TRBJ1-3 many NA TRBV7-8 TGTGCCAGCAGCTCCCGGGGAACTGGAAACACCATATATTTT CASSSRGTGNTIYF
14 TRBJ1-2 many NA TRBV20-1 TGCAGTGCTCCAAGCGGGACGGTTAACTATGGCTACACCTTC CSAPSGTVNYGYTF
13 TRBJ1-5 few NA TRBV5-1 TGCGCCAGCAGCTTTGGGACCGATCAGCCCCAGCATTTT CASSFGTDQPQHF
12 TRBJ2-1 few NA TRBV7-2 TGTGCCAGCAGCTTAGTAGACAGGGAGCAGTTCTTC CASSLVDREQFF
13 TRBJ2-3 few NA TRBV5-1 TGCGCCAGCAGCTGGGATCTAGCGAATACGCAGTATTTT CASSWDLANTQYF
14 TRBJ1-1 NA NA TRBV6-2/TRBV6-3 TGTGCCACCAAGGAGGTACAGGGATACACTGAAGCTTTCTTT CATKEVQGYTEAFF
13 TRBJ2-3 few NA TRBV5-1 TGCGCCAGCAGCCTCCAGCCTGTCGATACGCAGTATTTT CASSLQPVDTQYF
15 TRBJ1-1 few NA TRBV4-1 TGCGCCAGCAGCGAAGTCCTCAAACAGATTACTGAAGCTTTCTTT CASSEVLKQITEAFF